Shown below are 28 T cell receptor beta chains from a single sample sequenced in a study of T-cell memory formation after mild COVID-19. TCRdb passed the 5' RACE reads through MiXCR, listing each CDR3 protein once. There are about 560,000 distinct CDR3 sequences in the sample; more than 15% occur only once, and around 13% lies in the top ten. The sample comprised PBMCs or a T cell subset sorted from them (not recorded which). The receptors here all came from an adult woman who had mild COVID-19 (a few samples of this study predate the infection). Cell type and time point are not known.

The CDR3 DNA reads TGTGCCACCAGCATCTCAGAAAACTATGGCTACACCTTC. Translated, it gives CATSISENYGYTF. This chain joins TRBV15 and TRBJ1-2; no firm D call. Trimming took 4 bases from V and 2 from J, leaving 8 bases between them. The CDR3 is made up of 13 amino acids. Germline-derived CDR1 and CDR2 are LNHNV and YYDKDF (reference sequence).

This clonotype occurred many times. The chain combines TRBV5-1 with TRBJ2-5; unclear D gene. Germline assignment: CDR1 SGHRS and CDR2 YFSETQ. Deletions cut 0 bases from V and 3 bases from J, with 6 bases between. The CDR3 has 13 amino acids. CDR3 bases: TGCGCCAGCAGCTTGGGGCAGAAAGAGACCCAGTACTTC. Amino acids: CASSLGQKETQYF. The variable domain in full, with the rest retrieved from reference TRBV5-1 and TRBJ2-5, is KAGVTQTPRYLIKTRGQQVTLSCSPISGHRSVSWYQQTPGQGLQFLFEYFSETQRNKGNFPGRFSGRQFSNSRSEMNVSTLELGDSALYLCASSLGQKETQYFGPGTRLLVL.

This clonotype was detected a few times. This sequence joins TRBV7-2 and TRBJ2-1, with unresolved D. The CDR3 loop spans 14 amino acids. Looked up from germline, CDR1 is SGHTA and CDR2 is FQGNSA. Trimming cost V 4 bases and J 9 bases, with 16 bases left between them. CDR3 DNA sequence: TGTGCCAGCAGCTCCTTAGTCTTTGAGGTTGAGCAGTTCTTC. Encoded protein: CASSSLVFEVEQFF.

This clonotype came up many times. The chain uses TRBV11-2 and TRBJ2-3; perhaps TRBD1 as D (6 bases). The CDR3 consists of 17 residues. Germline CDR1 and CDR2: SGHAT and FQNNGV. The V gene lost 0 bases and the J gene lost 4 bases, with 17 bases spanning the gap. The CDR3 coding sequence is TGTGCCAGCAGCTTAGATCAAACAGGGCTGGTAGCAGATACGCAGTATTTT. Its translation is CASSLDQTGLVADTQYF.

This clonotype was detected a few times. The V call is TRBV7-6, the J call TRBJ2-7; TRBD1 might be the D (5 bases). Germline CDR1 SGHVS, CDR2 FNYEAQ. This CDR3 is built from 14 residues. The V end was cut by 3 bases, the J end by 2 bases, with 11 bases between. CDR3 loop: CASSFSSGTYEQYF. The DNA of the CDR3 is TGTGCCAGCAGCTTCTCCTCAGGGACCTACGAGCAGTACTTC.

The genes are TRBV7-2 and TRBJ1-5, with a tentative D call TRBD1 (5 bases). V was cut by 5 bases and J by 8 bases, with 19 bases left in between. In germline, CDR1 is SGHTA, CDR2 FQGNSA. The CDR3 extends over 15 amino acids. The CDR3 spells CASSPGRGLRKPQHF. In DNA form, the CDR3 reads TGTGCCAGCAGCCCTGGGAGGGGCCTGAGGAAGCCCCAGCATTTT.

V and J are TRBV30 and TRBJ2-7; D may be TRBD1 or TRBD2 (6 bases each). Trimming took 0 bases from V and 6 from J, leaving 12 bases between them. The CDR3 has 13 amino acids. Germline loops: CDR1 GTSNPN, CDR2 SVGIG (reference sequence). CDR3 amino acids: CAWSVRGVGEQYF. DNA of the CDR3: TGTGCCTGGAGTGTAAGGGGGGTCGGCGAGCAGTACTTC.

The rearrangement uses TRBV3-1 and TRBJ2-1; no clear D gene. Trimming stripped 4 bases from V and 10 bases from J, with 11 bases between. Germline lookup yields CDR1 LGHDT and CDR2 YNNKEL (reference sequence). This CDR3 is built from 12 residues. CDR3 region: CASSPVGREQFF. As DNA, the CDR3 is TGTGCCAGCAGCCCAGTCGGTAGGGAGCAGTTCTTC.

This sequence joins TRBV29-1 and TRBJ2-5; weak D call: TRBD2 (6 bases). Trimming shortened V by 3 bases and J by 0 bases, and 8 bases separated the two germline ends. The CDR3 contains 13 residues. CDR1 SQVTM and CDR2 ANQGSEA come from the germline V gene. CDR3 nucleotide sequence: TGCAGCGTTGAGGGGGACTACCAAGAGACCCAGTACTTC. Translating gives CSVEGDYQETQYF. Together with reference TRBV29-1 and TRBJ2-5, the CDR3 gives the full variable domain: SAVISQKPSRDICQRGTSLTIQCQVDSQVTMMFWYRQQPGQSLTLIATANQGSEATYESGFVIDKFPISRPNLTFSTLTVSNMSPEDSSIYLCSVEGDYQETQYFGPGTRLLVL.

This chain uses TRBV2 with TRBJ2-5; D is perhaps TRBD1 or TRBD2 (5 bases each). CDR3 length: 15 residues. Trimming pared 7 bases from V and 4 bases from J, leaving 19 bases between. Germline-derived CDR1 and CDR2 are SNHLY and FYNNEI. The CDR3 is CASTVGARVGETQYF. For the CDR3, the DNA is TGTGCCAGCACTGTCGGGGCCAGGGTGGGAGAGACCCAGTACTTC.

This rearrangement joins TRBV7-6 to TRBJ1-1, with 9 bases identical to TRBD1. The V gene end was trimmed by 2 bases and the J gene end by 8 bases; junction bases not matched to a gene: 3. The CDR3 has 13 amino acids. The germline V gene has CDR1 SGHVS and CDR2 FNYEAQ. For the CDR3, the DNA is TGTGCCAGCAGCTTATTTGGGACAGGGGAAGCTTTCTTT. It translates to CASSLFGTGEAFF. Using reference TRBV7-6 and TRBJ1-1 for the parts outside the CDR3, the full variable domain is GAGVSQSPRYKVTKRGQDVALRCDPISGHVSLYWYRQALGQGPEFLTYFNYEAQQDKSGLPNDRFSAERPEGSISTLTIQRTEQRDSAMYRCASSLFGTGEAFFGQGTRLTVV.

V and J are TRBV9 and TRBJ2-2, with D hard to call. The CDR3 has 13 residues. The germline V gene has CDR1 SGDLS and CDR2 YYNGEE. V lost 4 bases to trimming and J lost 1 base, with 5 bases between them. CDR3 protein: CASSTRNTGELFF. The CDR3 region has the DNA TGTGCCAGCAGCACCCGGAACACCGGGGAGCTGTTTTTT.

This clonotype was observed a handful of times. The chain links TRBV12-3 or TRBV12-4 to TRBJ1-1, with 7 bases aligning to TRBD1. J lost 5 bases, V lost 7 bases, and 7 bases had no gene match. The CDR3 consists of 13 residues. In DNA, the CDR3 is TGTGCCAGCACCAGGGGGGGTTGGACTGAAGCTTTCTTT. Residues: CASTRGGWTEAFF.

The CDR3 is CSASRTANTEAFF. CDR3 DNA sequence: TGCAGTGCTTCACGGACAGCCAACACTGAAGCTTTCTTT. V usage is TRBV20-1 and J usage is TRBJ1-1; D might be TRBD1 (6 bases). V dropped 5 bases and J dropped 2 bases, with 12 bases sitting between them. Germline V lookup: CDR1 DFQATT, CDR2 SNEGSKA (reference sequence). CDR3 length equals 13 residues.

The CDR3 nucleotides read TGTGCCAGCAGTTACTCGGGGACAGGGGAACGTGGAGATACGCAGTATTTT. Amino acid sequence: CASSYSGTGERGDTQYF. The rearrangement uses TRBV6-5 and TRBJ2-3; 10 bases are a match to TRBD1. V was clipped by 0 bases and J by 5 bases; unmatched bases: 8. This CDR3 is 17 amino acids long. CDR1 is MNHEY and CDR2 is SVGAGI in the germline V gene.

The sample holds a few counts of this clonotype. The chain links TRBV27 to TRBJ2-7, with D perhaps given as TRBD1 or TRBD2 (6 bases each). This CDR3 has 13 amino acids. Germline loops: CDR1 MNHEY, CDR2 SMNVEV (reference sequence). V lost 5 bases and J 7 bases, leaving 15 bases between the germline ends. The CDR3 reads CASSPGDAGEQYF. The CDR3 DNA sequence: TGTGCCAGCAGTCCAGGGGACGCGGGGGAGCAGTACTTC.

The chain is built from TRBV19 and TRBJ1-1; TRBD1 matches 9 bases. Looked up from germline, CDR1 is LNHDA and CDR2 is SQIVND (reference sequence). The V gene end was trimmed by 8 bases and the J gene end by 0 bases; junction bases not matched to a gene: 7. The CDR3 spans 15 residues. The CDR3 region is CASERQGVMNTEAFF. The CDR3 coding sequence is TGTGCCAGTGAAAGACAGGGGGTAATGAACACTGAAGCTTTCTTT.

The chain employs TRBV7-9 and TRBJ1-2; D is uncertain. The CDR3 is 13 residues long. The germline CDR1 and CDR2 sequences are SEHNR and FQNEAQ (reference sequence). The V end was cut by 3 bases, the J end by 5 bases, with 10 bases between. CDR3: CASSFAREYGYTF. The CDR3 DNA reads TGTGCCAGCAGCTTTGCCAGAGAATATGGCTACACCTTC.

The chain joins TRBV6-4 to TRBJ2-2; 7 bases align to TRBD2. The CDR3 length is 18 residues. After removal of 6 bases from V and 5 bases from J, the junction contained 18 bases not matched to a gene. Germline CDR1 reads MRHNA; CDR2 reads SNTAGT. CDR3 sequence: CASSSGPGGPLGTGELFF. The CDR3 DNA reads TGTGCCAGCAGCTCCGGTCCGGGAGGCCCCTTAGGGACCGGGGAGCTGTTTTTT.

A few counts support this clonotype. The CDR3 loop is CASSRRKDEAFF. The DNA of the CDR3 is TGTGCCAGCAGCCGAAGGAAAGATGAAGCTTTCTTT. The chain carries TRBV3-1 and TRBJ1-1, with no clear D. Germline V gives CDR1 LGHDT, CDR2 YNNKEL (reference sequence). V was trimmed by 4 bases and J by 7 bases, leaving 10 bases between them. The CDR3 covers 12 residues. Based on the CDR3 plus reference TRBV3-1 and TRBJ1-1, the full variable domain is DTAVSQTPKYLVTQMGNDKSIKCEQNLGHDTMYWYKQDSKKFLKIMFSYNNKELIINETVPNRFSPKSPDKAHLNLHINSLELGDSAVYFCASSRRKDEAFFGQGTRLTVV.

This clonotype has a handful of counts. The chain joins TRBV28 to TRBJ2-5; D might be TRBD1 (6 bases). V was shortened by 2 bases and J by 11 bases, with 9 bases between the two germline ends. Germline V gene sequence: CDR1 MDHEN, CDR2 SYDVKM. This CDR3 comprises 11 residues. CDR3 in amino acids: CASSLGQSQYF. DNA of the CDR3: TGTGCCAGCAGTTTAGGACAGTCACAGTACTTC.

CDR3 nucleotide sequence: TGTGCCAGCAGCGCACAGGGGGATAGCACTGAAGCTTTCTTT. Translating it yields CASSAQGDSTEAFF. The chain links TRBV7-9 to TRBJ1-1, with TRBD1 identical over 8 bases. CDR1 is SEHNR and CDR2 is FQNEAQ in the germline V gene (reference sequence). Unmatched junction bases numbered 6, after V lost 5 bases and J lost 4 bases. CDR3 size: 14 residues.

This rearrangement joins TRBV11-2 to TRBJ2-5; D perhaps matches TRBD2 (6 bases). The CDR3 extends over 15 amino acids. Trimming took off 1 base at V and 5 bases at J, with 14 bases between the two ends. Looked up from germline, CDR1 is SGHAT and CDR2 is FQNNGV. CDR3 DNA: TGTGCCAGCAGCTTAGTTCTTGGGGGGAGTGAGACCCAGTACTTC. Translating it yields CASSLVLGGSETQYF.

This CDR3 is CASSIGETGPYEQYF. The CDR3 coding sequence is TGTGCCAGCAGCATTGGCGAGACAGGACCTTACGAGCAGTACTTC. The chain joins TRBV7-3 to TRBJ2-7, with a possible D match to TRBD1 (6 bases). With 5 bases removed from V and 4 bases from J, the gap between germline ends came to 18 bases. The germline gives CDR1 SGHTA, CDR2 FQGTGA. The CDR3 is 15 residues long.

This clonotype has a handful of counts. The junction differs from germline at one of its ends, possibly a read error. The chain couples TRBV5-1 to TRBJ2-7; 7 nucleotides agree with TRBD2. CDR3 length: 15 residues. From germline, CDR1 is SGHRS and CDR2 YFSETQ. The CDR3 region has the DNA TGCGCCAGCAGCTTGGGGACTAGGCCCTCCTCCGAGCAGTACTTC. This codes for CASSLGTRPSSEQYF. Drawing the rest from reference TRBV5-1 and TRBJ2-7, the complete variable domain is KAGVTQTPRYLIKTRGQQVTLSCSPISGHRSVSWYQQTPGQGLQFLFEYFSETQRNKGNFPGRFSGRQFSNSRSEMNVSTLELGDSALYLCASSLGTRPSSEQYFGPGTRLTVT.

V gene TRBV9 combines with J gene TRBJ1-1, with TRBD1 matching 9 bases. J lost 9 bases, V lost 2 bases, and 8 bases had no gene match. The CDR3 loop spans 14 amino acids. Per germline, CDR1 SGDLS and CDR2 YYNGEE. The CDR3 sequence: CASSVGTGLDQAFF. The CDR3 coding sequence is TGTGCCAGCAGCGTTGGGACAGGGCTGGATCAAGCTTTCTTT.

This clonotype appeared a few times. This chain joins TRBV30 and TRBJ2-1; TRBD2 matches 11 bases. Germline loops: CDR1 GTSNPN, CDR2 SVGIG (reference sequence). This CDR3 spans 12 amino acids. V trimming: 0 bases; J trimming: 15 bases; junction bases outside the gene matches: 4. CDR3: CAWSVRLAGMFF. The CDR3 bases are TGTGCCTGGAGTGTCCGACTAGCGGGAATGTTCTTC. Full variable domain (rest looked up from reference TRBV30 and TRBJ2-1): SQTIHQWPATLVQPVGSPLSLECTVEGTSNPNLYWYRQAAGRGLQLLFYSVGIGQISSEVPQNLSASRPQDRQFILSSKKLLLSDSGFYLCAWSVRLAGMFFGPGTRLTVL.

This clonotype was seen more than once but under ten times. The chain has TRBV10-3 and TRBJ2-7, with 9 bases fitting TRBD1. The CDR3 runs 14 residues. Unmatched junction bases numbered 0, after V lost 0 bases and J lost 3 bases. From germline, CDR1 is ENHRY and CDR2 SYGVKD. The CDR3 protein is CAISESGQGYEQYF. The CDR3 nucleotides are TGTGCCATCAGTGAGTCGGGACAGGGCTACGAGCAGTACTTC.